This T cell receptor beta chain originates from a study of shared clonotypes between healthy human individuals. About the study: Three plates each covered CD4 naive and memory; CD8 naive two, CD8 memory one. Overall study findings and caveats: A handful of donors showed sharing of around 5% of naive CD4 clonotypes. Among non-shared clonotypes, generation probabilities were lower than among those shared by all four donors.

This CDR3 region has 15 residues. How the authors handled the data: In the immunoSEQ data, sequences were junction-only and lacked quality scores, so filtering differed. The repertoire was sequenced with immunoSEQ multiplex PCR; TCRdb's copy has only in-frame clones and lacks some. The D gene and trimming were derived from the DNA, and the V and J assignments and clone size from that table. This sample has a few million clones, with approximately 93% found just once. Concerning this clone itself: Its antigen is not identified.

The V call is TRBV21-1, the J call TRBJ2-7; the table's D call, TRBD1, was not checked against the DNA. TRBV21-1 is a pseudogene. This clonotype was sampled from a man between 18 and 35 years old in good health. Some clones in this sample may be carry-over from other donors' samples. Sequenced material: naive CD4+ T cells from PBMCs. The subset: CD45RA+ positively selected. The CDR3 DNA sequence: TGTGCCGACGCGTGCGGACAGGGGAGCTCCTACGAGCAGTACTTC. Amino acids: CADACGQGSSYEQYF.